This is a list of T cell receptor beta chains from one sample in a study of CD8 T cells in ankylosing spondylitis. TCRdb recomputed calls from the 5' RACE reads with MiXCR, one row per CDR3 protein. The sample includes approximately 240,000 distinct CDR3 sequences, 20% to 30% seen only once; the top ten take roughly 0.67%. The sample taken for sequencing was blood, either unsorted or a sorted T cell fraction (not recorded which). Receptors originate from a male donor with ankylosing spondylitis or in good health (not recorded which). Each CDR3 is given with its conserved first and last residue. A D gene is named only where the DNA matches it firmly.

>-|TRBV12-3/TRBV12-4
CASSPYPDTEAFF
>-|TRBV6-1
CASSPRGGTSDTQYF
>TRBD2|TRBV20-1
CSARASGTYNEQFF
>TRBD1|TRBV12-3/TRBV12-4
CASSLTRDSEQFF
>TRBD1|TRBV12-3/TRBV12-4
CASSPGQGWDTEAFF
>-|TRBV11-2
CASRLTGSYEQYF
>TRBD1|TRBV5-1
CASSLSDRGTSNEQFF
>-|TRBV5-5
CASSSSWSSSYNEQFF
>-|TRBV25-1
CASREGTAEAFF
>-|TRBV5-6
CASSLEPTDDEQFF
>-|TRBV5-6
CASTLRVGAYEQYF
>-|TRBV10-1
CASSENRNTEAFF
>-|TRBV29-1
CSVDYGQQETQYF
>TRBD1|TRBV10-3
CATRQGSTDTQYF
>-|TRBV10-3
CAISDGGNEQYF
>TRBD2|TRBV7-2
CASSRKTSGGALNEQFF
>-|TRBV12-3/TRBV12-4
CASSLVQDSYEQYF
>-|TRBV5-1
CASSLGTKKETQYF
>TRBD2|TRBV20-1
CSARLAGYGTQYF
>-|TRBV3-1
CASSPTGRPEANVLTF
>TRBD1|TRBV5-1
CASSSVGPDGTGGPGTEAFF
>-|TRBV27
CASSTGRLSGELFF
>-|TRBV20-1
CSATGQTANSPLHF
>TRBD2|TRBV11-2
CASSPPAGTSGVGTQYF
>-|TRBV10-3
CAISESNFGYTF
>-|TRBV6-5
CASSYVASGKEAYNEQFF
>-|TRBV12-3/TRBV12-4
CASSLAGHGYTF
>-|TRBV12-3/TRBV12-4
CASSSGPSLYF
>-|TRBV30
CAWSDRTPEQFF
>TRBD1|TRBV20-1
CSARGTGTPIVYEQYF
>TRBD1|TRBV20-1
CSARDTSSGRGLGYTF
>-|TRBV5-1
CASSLDRPERPNNEQFF
>-|TRBV6-1
CASSHGQTDYGYTF
>TRBD2|TRBV20-1
CSASGRAAAGANNEQFF
>-|TRBV19
CASSMSSRTYEQYF